A single T cell receptor (beta chain) is shown here with its context. Its cognate antigen is unknown. These data originate in a study of post-analysis software for immune sequencing data. Study-wide background: The cohort encompassed relapsing-remitting, secondary progressive and progressive-relapsing multiple sclerosis disease courses. Findings of the study overall: TRBV segments more frequent in patients than in controls numbered five and included TRBV5-6, TRBV5-1 and TRBV20-1. Compared against controls, patients with multiple sclerosis displayed significantly lower normalized Chao1 diversity. Those samples that were prepared in the same batch co-clustered strongly by F measure.

Built from TCR beta cDNA, the libraries had unique molecular identifiers in them. MiXCR was run by TCRdb on the PCR reads, yielding one entry per CDR3 protein. This sample has about 770,000 distinct CDR3 sequences, with just over 45% found just once. Per germline, CDR1 SGHDT and CDR2 YYEEEE. This CDR3 has 12 amino acids. V was trimmed by 0 bases and J by 8 bases, leaving 8 bases between them. The chain recombines TRBV5-6 with TRBJ1-2; D is possibly TRBD1 (5 bases). Sequenced input: blood. The TCR was taken from a girl between 10 and 17 years old with multiple sclerosis. The CDR3 bases are TGTGCCAGCAGCTTGGGAAAGGGGGGCTACACCTTC. This encodes CASSLGKGGYTF.